The text below deals with one T cell receptor (beta chain). Antigen specificity is unknown. The CDR3 has 14 residues. The germline CDR1 and CDR2 sequences are MNHEY and SVGAGI. These data belong to a study of monozygotic twins with inflammatory bowel disease. Eight separate reactions per sample yielded the cDNA. TCRalpha and TCRbeta cDNA went through nested PCRs of roughly 15 and 9 cycles, two in total. Following a re-call of the 5' RACE reads, TCRdb has one entry per CDR3 protein and lacks DNA. Its listing shows 150,000 to 200,000 distinct CDR3 sequences. Study results and caveats: Against healthy co-twins, IBD patients had lower TCRbeta diversity (measured by inverse Simpson). Healthy twins shared more clonotypes with others than IBD patients, most markedly active ones.

What was sequenced was blood. The gene calls are TRBV6-5 and TRBJ2-2; TCRdb's D call, TRBD1, is unchecked because there is no DNA. This TCR was recovered from a human donor with ulcerative colitis or Crohn's disease, or a healthy co-twin of an affected twin (not recorded which). The CDR3 spells CASSYGAMGGELFF.